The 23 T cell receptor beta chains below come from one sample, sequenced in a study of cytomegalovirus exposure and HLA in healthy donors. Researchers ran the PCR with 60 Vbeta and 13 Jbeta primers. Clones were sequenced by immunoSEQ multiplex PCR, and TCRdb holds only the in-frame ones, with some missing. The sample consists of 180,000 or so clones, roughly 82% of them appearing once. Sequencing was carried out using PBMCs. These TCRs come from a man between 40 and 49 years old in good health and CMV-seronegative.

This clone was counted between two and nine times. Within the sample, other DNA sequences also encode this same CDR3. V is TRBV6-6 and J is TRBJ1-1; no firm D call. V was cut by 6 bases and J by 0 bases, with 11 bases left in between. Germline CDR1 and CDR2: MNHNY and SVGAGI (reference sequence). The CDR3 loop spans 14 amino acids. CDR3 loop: CASSRGELNTEAFF. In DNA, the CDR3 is TGTGCCAGCAGCCGGGGAGAACTGAACACTGAAGCTTTCTTT.

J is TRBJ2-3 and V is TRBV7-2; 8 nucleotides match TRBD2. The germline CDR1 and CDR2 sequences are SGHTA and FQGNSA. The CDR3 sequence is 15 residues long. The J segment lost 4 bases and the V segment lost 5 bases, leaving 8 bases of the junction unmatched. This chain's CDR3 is CASSRGGPHPDTQYF. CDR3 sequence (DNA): TGTGCCAGCAGCCGCGGGGGGCCTCACCCAGATACGCAGTATTTT.

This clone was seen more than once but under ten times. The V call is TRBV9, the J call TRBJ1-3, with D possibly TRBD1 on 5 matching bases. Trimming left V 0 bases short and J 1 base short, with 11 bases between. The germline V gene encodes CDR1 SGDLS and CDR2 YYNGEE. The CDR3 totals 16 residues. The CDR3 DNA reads TGTGCCAGCAGCGTAGCTCCGGGGGGATCTGGAAACACCATATATTTT. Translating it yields CASSVAPGGSGNTIYF.

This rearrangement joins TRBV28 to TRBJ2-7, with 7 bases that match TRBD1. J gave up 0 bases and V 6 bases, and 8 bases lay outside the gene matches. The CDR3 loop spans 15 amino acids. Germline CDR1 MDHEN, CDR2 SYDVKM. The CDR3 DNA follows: TGTGCCAGCAGCCCCCACAGGGGCTCCTCCTACGAGCAGTACTTC. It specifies CASSPHRGSSYEQYF. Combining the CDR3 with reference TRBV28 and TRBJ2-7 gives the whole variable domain DVKVTQSSRYLVKRTGEKVFLECVQDMDHENMFWYRQDPGLGLRLIYFSYDVKMKEKGDIPEGYSVSREKKERFSLILESASTNQTSMYLCASSPHRGSSYEQYFGPGTRLTVT.

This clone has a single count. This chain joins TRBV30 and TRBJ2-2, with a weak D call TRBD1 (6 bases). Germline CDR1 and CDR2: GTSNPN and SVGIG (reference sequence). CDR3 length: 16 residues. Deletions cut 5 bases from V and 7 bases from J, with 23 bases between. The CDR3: CAWDRQAWFSNGELFF. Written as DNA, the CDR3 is TGTGCCTGGGACCGACAGGCATGGTTTAGCAACGGGGAGCTGTTTTTT.

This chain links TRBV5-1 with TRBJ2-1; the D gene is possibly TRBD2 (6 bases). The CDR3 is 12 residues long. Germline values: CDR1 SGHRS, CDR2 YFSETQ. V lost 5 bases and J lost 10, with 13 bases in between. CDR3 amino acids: CASRPAGLEQFF. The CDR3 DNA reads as TGCGCCAGCAGGCCCGCGGGACTCGAGCAGTTCTTC.

The CDR3 DNA follows: TGTGCCAGCAGCCAAGAGGACAGTTCCTATGGCTACACCTTC. As protein: CASSQEDSSYGYTF. V is TRBV4-2 and J is TRBJ1-2; TRBD1 might be the D (6 bases). Germline V gene data show CDR1 as LGHNA and CDR2 as YNFKEQ. This CDR3 is 14 amino acids long. The V and J ends lost 0 bases and 4 bases respectively, with 9 bases between them.

Written as DNA, the CDR3 is TGTGCCAGCAGCTTGTTTAATGTGAACACTGAAGCTTTCTTT. This translates into CASSLFNVNTEAFF. The J gene is TRBJ1-1, the V gene TRBV11-2; D not certain. There are 14 residues in the CDR3. The V end was cut by 3 bases, the J end by 0 bases, with 8 bases between. Per germline, CDR1 SGHAT and CDR2 FQNNGV.

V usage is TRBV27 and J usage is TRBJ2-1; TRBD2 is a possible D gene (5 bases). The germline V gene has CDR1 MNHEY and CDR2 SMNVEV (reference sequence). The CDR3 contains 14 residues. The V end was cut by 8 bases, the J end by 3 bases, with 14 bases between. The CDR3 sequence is CASRGGLDYNEQFF. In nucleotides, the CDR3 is TGTGCCAGCCGCGGCGGACTGGACTACAATGAGCAGTTCTTC.

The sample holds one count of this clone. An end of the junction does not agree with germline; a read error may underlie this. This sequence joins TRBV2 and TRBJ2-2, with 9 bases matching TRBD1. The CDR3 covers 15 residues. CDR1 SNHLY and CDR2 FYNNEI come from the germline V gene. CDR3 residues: CASSDKGTGKVELFF. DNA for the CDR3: TGTGCCAGCAGTGATAAAGGGACAGGGAAGGTGGAGCTATTTTTT.

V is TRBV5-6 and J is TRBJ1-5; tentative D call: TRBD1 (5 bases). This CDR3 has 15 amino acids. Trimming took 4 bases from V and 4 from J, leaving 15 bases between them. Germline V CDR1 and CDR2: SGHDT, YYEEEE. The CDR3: CASSPWGGRNQPQHF. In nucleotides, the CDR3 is TGTGCCAGCAGCCCCTGGGGGGGAAGAAATCAGCCCCAGCATTTT.

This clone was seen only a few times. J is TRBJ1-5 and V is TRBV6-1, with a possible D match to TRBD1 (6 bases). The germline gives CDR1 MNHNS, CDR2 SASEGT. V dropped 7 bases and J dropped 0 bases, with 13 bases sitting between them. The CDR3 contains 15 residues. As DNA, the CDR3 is TGTGCCAGCACTAAAATACAGGGTAGCAATCAGCCCCAGCATTTT. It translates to CASTKIQGSNQPQHF.

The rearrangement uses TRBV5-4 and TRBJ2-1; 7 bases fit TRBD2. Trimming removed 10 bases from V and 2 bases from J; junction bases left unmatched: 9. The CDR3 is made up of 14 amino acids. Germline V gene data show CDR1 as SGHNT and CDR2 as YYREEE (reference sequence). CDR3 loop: CAFERDSTYNEQFF. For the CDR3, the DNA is TGTGCCTTCGAGCGGGATAGTACCTACAATGAGCAGTTCTTC.

The CDR3 loop is CASSPLFSGAGELFF. In DNA form, the CDR3 reads TGTGCCAGCAGTCCCCTTTTTAGCGGCGCCGGGGAGCTGTTTTTT. The chain couples TRBV28 to TRBJ2-2, with D possibly being TRBD2 (6 bases). V was trimmed by 5 bases and J by 6 bases, leaving 16 bases between them. Germline V lookup: CDR1 MDHEN, CDR2 SYDVKM. There are 15 residues in the CDR3.

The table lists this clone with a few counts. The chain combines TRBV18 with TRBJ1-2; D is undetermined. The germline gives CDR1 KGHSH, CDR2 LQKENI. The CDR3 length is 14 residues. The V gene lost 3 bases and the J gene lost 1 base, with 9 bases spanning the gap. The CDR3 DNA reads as TGTGCCAGCTCACCGGCGGGCAGTAACTATGGCTACACCTTC. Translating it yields CASSPAGSNYGYTF.

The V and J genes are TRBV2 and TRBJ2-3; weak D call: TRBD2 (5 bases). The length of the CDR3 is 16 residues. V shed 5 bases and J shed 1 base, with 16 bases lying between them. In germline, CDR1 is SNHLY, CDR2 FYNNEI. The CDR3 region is CASSKSVRTGTDTQYF. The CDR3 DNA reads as TGTGCCAGCAGTAAAAGCGTAAGGACTGGCACAGATACGCAGTATTTT.

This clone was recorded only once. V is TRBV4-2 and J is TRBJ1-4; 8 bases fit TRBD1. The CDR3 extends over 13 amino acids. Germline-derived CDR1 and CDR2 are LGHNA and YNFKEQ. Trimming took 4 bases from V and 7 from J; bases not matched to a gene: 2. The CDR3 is CASSRTGSEKLFF. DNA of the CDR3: TGTGCCAGCAGCCGGACAGGGTCTGAAAAACTGTTTTTT.

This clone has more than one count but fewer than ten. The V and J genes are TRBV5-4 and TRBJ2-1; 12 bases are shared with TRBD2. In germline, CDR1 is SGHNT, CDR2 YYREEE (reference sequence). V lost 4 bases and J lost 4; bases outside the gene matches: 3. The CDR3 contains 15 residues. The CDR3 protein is CASSNGLAGYNEQFF. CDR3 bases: TGTGCCAGCAGCAACGGACTAGCGGGGTACAATGAGCAGTTCTTC.

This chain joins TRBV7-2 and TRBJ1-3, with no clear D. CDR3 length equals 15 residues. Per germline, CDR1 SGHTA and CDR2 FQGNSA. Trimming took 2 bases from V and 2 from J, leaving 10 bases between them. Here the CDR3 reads CASSLSHAAGNTIYF. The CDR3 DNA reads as TGTGCCAGCAGCTTAAGCCATGCCGCTGGAAACACCATATATTTT.

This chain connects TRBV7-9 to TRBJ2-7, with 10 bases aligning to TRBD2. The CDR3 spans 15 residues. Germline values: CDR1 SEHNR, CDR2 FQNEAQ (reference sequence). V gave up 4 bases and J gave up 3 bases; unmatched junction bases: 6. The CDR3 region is CASSSLAGTRYEQYF. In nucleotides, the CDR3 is TGTGCCAGCAGCTCACTAGCGGGGACCCGCTACGAGCAGTACTTC.

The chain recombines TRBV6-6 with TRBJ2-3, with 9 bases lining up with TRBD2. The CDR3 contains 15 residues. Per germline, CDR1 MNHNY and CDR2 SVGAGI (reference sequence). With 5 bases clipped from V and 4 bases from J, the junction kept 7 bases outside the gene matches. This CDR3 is CASSTRGGGADTQYF. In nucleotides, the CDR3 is TGTGCCAGCAGTACAAGGGGCGGGGGGGCAGATACGCAGTATTTT.

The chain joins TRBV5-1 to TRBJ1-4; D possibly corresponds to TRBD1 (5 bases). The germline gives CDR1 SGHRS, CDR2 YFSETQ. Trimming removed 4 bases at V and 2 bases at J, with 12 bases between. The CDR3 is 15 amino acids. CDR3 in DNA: TGCGCCAGCAGCACGGAGGGGCTCACTAATGAAAAACTGTTTTTT. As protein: CASSTEGLTNEKLFF.

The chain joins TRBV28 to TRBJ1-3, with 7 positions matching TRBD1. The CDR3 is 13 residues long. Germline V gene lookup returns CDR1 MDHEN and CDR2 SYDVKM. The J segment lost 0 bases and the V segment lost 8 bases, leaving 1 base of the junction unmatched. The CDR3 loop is CASQGVSGNTIYF. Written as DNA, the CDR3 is TGTGCCAGCCAGGGGGTCTCTGGAAACACCATATATTTT.